What follows are 19 T cell receptor beta chains derived from one specimen sequenced in a study of blood T cell repertoires in COVID-19. The table came from immunoSEQ multiplex PCR; TCRdb's copy has only in-frame clones and leaves some out. The sample holds 200,000 to 250,000 clones, 82% seen once. The specimen was peripheral blood. The receptors stem from a woman between 65 and 79 years old with acute or convalescent COVID-19.

The chain has TRBV28 and TRBJ1-2, with a weak D call TRBD1 (6 bases). The CDR3 covers 15 residues. V lost 1 base, J lost 1 base, and 10 bases lay in between. CDR1 MDHEN and CDR2 SYDVKM come from the germline V gene. In nucleotides, the CDR3 is TGTGCCAGCAGTTTATCCCGGACAGTTAACTATGGCTACACCTTC. Protein sequence: CASSLSRTVNYGYTF.

The chain recombines TRBV10-3 with TRBJ1-1, with 8 bases that match TRBD1. Germline CDR1 reads ENHRY; CDR2 reads SYGVKD. The CDR3 is 16 amino acids. Germline trimming cut 2 bases from V and 0 bases from J; bases unmatched to any gene: 5. The CDR3 spells CAISETGTGMNTEAFF. The CDR3 DNA reads TGTGCCATCAGTGAGACCGGGACAGGAATGAACACTGAAGCTTTCTTT.

The chain combines TRBV7-9 with TRBJ1-1; 7 nucleotides agree with TRBD1. This CDR3 comprises 14 residues. Germline V gene sequence: CDR1 SEHNR, CDR2 FQNEAQ (reference sequence). Trimming cost V 1 base and J 6 bases; bases outside gene matches: 5. The CDR3 sequence is CASSLGGGSSEAFF. CDR3 DNA: TGTGCCAGCAGCTTAGGAGGGGGCAGCTCTGAAGCTTTCTTT.

A single count supports this clone. This may arise from a read error, as a much more abundant clone is one base away. The chain carries TRBV4-3 and TRBJ1-5; TRBD1 might be the D (6 bases). Germline-derived CDR1 and CDR2 are LGHNA and YSLEER. The CDR3 runs to 15 residues. V lost 0 bases, J lost 3 bases, and 9 bases lay in between. CDR3 in DNA: TGCGCCAGCAGCCAAGAACAGGGAGCCAATCAGCCCCAGCATTTT. Translation gives CASSQEQGANQPQHF.

This chain links TRBV4-2 with TRBJ2-3; tentatively, D is TRBD2 (6 bases). The germline V gene encodes CDR1 LGHNA and CDR2 YNFKEQ. The V and J ends lost 1 base and 1 base respectively, with 6 bases between them. This CDR3 comprises 14 residues. The chain's CDR3 is CASSQAGGTDTQYF. The CDR3 bases are TGTGCCAGCAGCCAAGCGGGGGGCACAGATACGCAGTATTTT.

The DNA of the CDR3 is TGCAGCGTTGGGGACAGGGGAGGAGGGGAAGCTTTCTTT. Its protein product is CSVGDRGGGEAFF. The chain combines TRBV29-1 with TRBJ1-1; 10 positions agree with TRBD1. Germline CDR1 is SQVTM and CDR2 is ANQGSEA. The CDR3 covers 13 residues. Losses at the gene ends were 4 bases for V and 8 bases for J; bases not matched to a gene: 7.

This clone has a single count. The chain employs TRBV3-1 (or the pseudogene TRBV3-2) and TRBJ2-2; D not certain. Germline CDR1 is LGHDT and CDR2 is YNNKEL (reference sequence). V dropped 1 base and J dropped 2 bases, with 8 bases sitting between them. The CDR3 totals 15 residues. The CDR3 here is CASSQGQKNTGELFF. The CDR3 nucleotides read TGTGCCAGCAGCCAAGGTCAGAAAAACACCGGGGAGCTGTTTTTT.

This chain joins TRBV18 and TRBJ2-3; weak D call: TRBD1 (6 bases). Germline lookup yields CDR1 KGHSH and CDR2 LQKENI. The CDR3 spans 16 residues. Trimming left V 5 bases short and J 4 bases short, with 19 bases between. The CDR3: CASSEQQGRGADTQYF. The CDR3 nucleotides are TGTGCCAGCTCAGAACAACAGGGTCGAGGTGCAGATACGCAGTATTTT.

The chain's CDR3 is CAGQDTRNTEAFF. The CDR3 nucleotides read TGTGCCGGTCAGGACACCCGGAACACTGAAGCTTTCTTT. This chain connects TRBV10-3 to TRBJ1-1, with TRBD1 as a possible D gene (5 bases). The CDR3 extends over 13 amino acids. Trimming cost V 11 bases and J 1 base, with 14 bases left between them. CDR1 is ENHRY, CDR2 SYGVKD, per germline.

This clone was seen just once. This chain joins TRBV5-8 and TRBJ1-1; 8 bases are shared with TRBD1. The CDR3 spans 15 residues. J was trimmed by 5 bases and V by 4 bases; bases with no gene match: 10. CDR1 SGHTS and CDR2 YDEGEE come from the germline V gene. DNA for the CDR3: TGTGCCAGCAGCAGGCGGACAGGGAGGAGGACTGAAGCTTTCTTT. It specifies CASSRRTGRRTEAFF.

The V call is TRBV2, the J call TRBJ2-7; D possibly corresponds to TRBD1 (5 bases). Trimming stripped 8 bases from V and 6 bases from J, with 17 bases between. CDR3 length: 13 residues. Per germline, CDR1 SNHLY and CDR2 FYNNEI. CDR3: CASSFDSYLEQYF. In DNA form, the CDR3 reads TGTGCCAGCTCGTTCGACAGCTATCTCGAGCAGTACTTC.

J is TRBJ2-6 and V is TRBV7-9; 7 bases agree with TRBD1. CDR1 and CDR2 (germline): SEHNR, FQNEAQ (reference sequence). This CDR3 has 17 residues. The V gene end was trimmed by 6 bases and the J gene end by 0 bases; junction bases not matched to a gene: 8. CDR3 in DNA: TGTGCCAGCAGGATACAAGGACAGGTCTCTGGGGCCAACGTCCTGACTTTC. The encoded protein is CASRIQGQVSGANVLTF.

The V and J genes are TRBV29-1 and TRBJ2-7, with D maybe TRBD2 (6 bases). The CDR3 has 12 residues. In germline, CDR1 is SQVTM, CDR2 ANQGSEA. Trimming removed 3 bases at V and 5 bases at J, with 11 bases between. The CDR3 loop reads CSVDESGDEQYF. The CDR3 DNA is TGCAGCGTTGATGAATCGGGGGACGAGCAGTACTTC.

This chain joins TRBV27 and TRBJ1-6; 7 nucleotides align to TRBD1. CDR1 is MNHEY, CDR2 SMNVEV, per germline (reference sequence). V was pared by 5 bases and J by 11 bases, with 6 bases of the junction left unmatched. This CDR3 comprises 13 residues. CDR3 in DNA: TGTGCCAGCAGTCCAAACAGGGGTCCACCCCTCCACTTT. Translated, it gives CASSPNRGPPLHF.

This clone has just one count. The chain has TRBV25-1 and TRBJ1-5; the D gene is possibly TRBD1 (5 bases). V was shortened by 4 bases and J by 3 bases, with 7 bases between the two germline ends. Germline assignment: CDR1 MGHDK and CDR2 SYGVNS. The CDR3 length is 13 residues. The DNA of the CDR3 is TGTGCCAGCAGTGCGGGGGTCAATCAGCCCCAGCATTTT. Residues: CASSAGVNQPQHF.

V gene TRBV6-4 combines with J gene TRBJ1-6, with D perhaps matching TRBD1 (5 bases). In germline, CDR1 is MRHNA, CDR2 SNTAGT. Deletions cut 4 bases from V and 6 bases from J, with 13 bases between. The CDR3 is 15 residues long. CDR3 loop: CASSADAGGNSPLHF. CDR3 DNA: TGTGCCAGCAGTGCGGACGCCGGGGGTAATTCACCCCTCCACTTT.

The chain recombines TRBV5-4 with TRBJ2-1; 13 bases map to TRBD2. Germline V gene lookup returns CDR1 SGHNT and CDR2 YYREEE (reference sequence). CDR3 length: 15 residues. The trim removed 3 bases at V and 5 bases at J, leaving 2 bases unmatched. CDR3 DNA: TGTGCCAGCAGCTCCGGGACTAGCGGGGACAATGAGCAGTTCTTC. Its translation: CASSSGTSGDNEQFF.

This clone was seen only once. The chain is built from TRBV5-5 and TRBJ1-3; tentatively, D is TRBD1 (6 bases). The germline gives CDR1 SGHKS, CDR2 YYEKEE (reference sequence). V was pared by 5 bases and J by 0 bases, with 12 bases between. CDR3 length equals 15 residues. CDR3 loop: CASSPDRNSGNTIYF. In DNA form, the CDR3 reads TGTGCCAGCAGTCCGGACAGAAACTCTGGAAACACCATATATTTT.

On this clone: Within the sample, other DNA sequences also encode this same CDR3. The rearrangement uses TRBV28 and TRBJ1-1, with TRBD1 as a possible D gene (6 bases). Per germline, CDR1 MDHEN and CDR2 SYDVKM. This CDR3 spans 12 amino acids. V lost 2 bases, J lost 5 bases, and 6 bases lay in between. Here the CDR3 reads CASSLRGTEAFF. As DNA, the CDR3 is TGTGCCAGCAGTTTAAGGGGGACTGAAGCTTTCTTT.